This is a list of T cell receptor beta chains from one sample in a study of T cell responses to AZD1222 COVID-19 vaccine. Repertoires were generated with immunoSEQ multiplex PCR, while TCRdb's copy carries only in-frame clones and drops some. The sample shows roughly 160,000 clones, 85% to 95% of them seen only once. The source was peripheral blood, collected on day 0 of AZD1222 vaccination. These receptors were obtained from an adult in good health. CDR3s leave out the opening cysteine and the closing phenylalanine or tryptophan.

TRBV28	TRBJ1-1	ASNTHREANTEAF
TRBV7-2	TRBJ1-1	ASSLVWWRAGAKEAF
TRBV3-1/TRBV3-2	TRBJ1-2	ASSQKTGGGSYGYT
TRBV27	TRBJ1-1	ASSLFVGTEAF
TRBV29-1	TRBJ2-5	SVEDLTSGGAEETQY
TRBV11-2	TRBJ1-1	ASSLNPGRAF
TRBV30	TRBJ1-6	AWSEGFYSPLH
TRBV7-7	TRBJ1-3	ASSFDRTPGNTIY
TRBV28	TRBJ2-7	ASSRPGTSSYEQY
TRBV12-3/TRBV12-4	TRBJ1-2	ASSASGYGYT
TRBV5-1	TRBJ2-3	ASSLAVAGGPDTQY
TRBV5-1	TRBJ1-4	ASSLGSGGNEKLF
TRBV29-1	TRBJ1-1	SVDQTGANTEAF
TRBV5-1	TRBJ2-3	ASSAGLLHTDTQY
TRBV18	TRBJ2-1	ASSPRLAGAGDNEQF
TRBV19	TRBJ2-5	ASRPGGREETQY
TRBV29-1	TRBJ1-1	SVEGPGTNTEAF
TRBV19	TRBJ2-4	ASSILLAKNIQY
TRBV11-2	TRBJ2-5	ASSSPRETQY
TRBV28	TRBJ1-1	ASRLNTEAF
TRBV4-1	TRBJ1-2	ASSQAVGAGNYGYT
TRBV6-5	TRBJ1-2	ASRHRTGWVGYT
TRBV5-1	TRBJ1-3	ASSSGGTERSTIY
TRBV5-4	TRBJ2-5	ASTLGGTSNQETQY
TRBV5-1	TRBJ2-3	ASSLVPRQGGDTQY
TRBV7-9	TRBJ1-5	ASSIELGQPQH
TRBV15	TRBJ1-5	ATSRLTGVVQPQH
TRBV7-2	TRBJ1-5	ASSLGGPGNQPQH
TRBV18	TRBJ2-3	ASSRTGAQDTQY
TRBV3-1/TRBV3-2	TRBJ2-7	ASSQGSGALDEQY
TRBV7-2	TRBJ2-1	ASSSRAGTSGHNEQF
TRBV18	TRBJ2-5	ASSPDRAETQY
TRBV20-1	TRBJ1-1	SALLGKAAF
TRBV12-5	TRBJ2-5	ASGLAGQKTQY
TRBV25-1	TRBJ1-4	ASSTPEGAEKLF
TRBV6-5	TRBJ2-7	ASGTEGGYEQY
TRBV3-1/TRBV3-2	TRBJ2-1	ASSQGSTVPYNEQF
TRBV5-1	TRBJ1-6	ASSPTGGNNSPLH
TRBV5-1	TRBJ1-2	ASSPSGGNYGYT
TRBV6-1	TRBJ1-1	ASSETAGITEAF
TRBV19	TRBJ1-6	ASSKGQGAGDSPLH
TRBV6-5	TRBJ2-5	ASSYSAAGGKETQY
TRBV28	TRBJ2-7	ASSLVAGAGEQY
TRBV6-5	TRBJ2-7	ASNGGWREQY
TRBV4-2	TRBJ1-2	ASWDRGAHGYT
TRBV6-2/TRBV6-3	TRBJ1-5	ASSLGLALPQH
TRBV12-1	TRBJ2-1	ASSFAFAGKGEQF
TRBV19	TRBJ1-3	ASNPGPGAGNTIY
TRBV7-9	TRBJ2-7	ASSLESSIYEQY
TRBV9	TRBJ1-1	ASSYAGTGGTEAF
TRBV18	TRBJ1-4	ASSPPRTTNEKLF
TRBV7-9	TRBJ2-1	ASSFSTPYNEQF
TRBV2	TRBJ1-1	ASVPAVNTEAF
TRBV28	TRBJ1-1	ASTDLNTEAF